The source of this T cell receptor (beta chain) is a study of siplizumab effects on memory and regulatory T cells. Regarding the study as a whole: Alloreactive sequences tracing back to unstimulated CD4+ memory cells were significantly reduced by siplizumab. A naive or memory phenotype could not be assigned to roughly 80-95% of the proliferating CD4+ or CD8+ clones. Naive T cells were seemingly more diverse than memory cells, and major contributions to the alloresponse seemed to be made by them.

The protocol was immunoSEQ multiplex PCR, while the TCRdb copy is restricted to in-frame clones and leaves out a portion. This sample yields 70,000 to 90,000 clones, of which around 93% are seen a single time; approximately 5.3% belongs to the top ten. Germline V gene data show CDR1 as LNHDA and CDR2 as SQIVND (reference sequence). The J segment lost 2 bases and the V segment lost 10 bases, leaving 9 bases of the junction unmatched. The CDR3 contains 15 residues. Regarding this clone: Its antigen remains unknown.

The sequence was obtained from a human donor in good health. The sample was CD8+ T cells sorted from blood. V is TRBV19 and J is TRBJ2-1; 9 nucleotides agree with TRBD1. Here the CDR3 reads CATTPGQGTYNEQFF. DNA for the CDR3: TGTGCCACGACTCCGGGACAGGGAACCTACAATGAGCAGTTCTTC.